This is a list of T cell receptor beta chains from one sample in a study of cytotoxic CD8 clonotypes in ibrutinib-treated CLL. Here immunoSEQ multiplex PCR was the method, and the copy in TCRdb shows in-frame clones only, minus some. The data show around 52,000 clones, 55% to 65% seen once. Source: PBMCs, taken after 24 months of ibrutinib treatment. These receptors came from a human donor with chronic lymphocytic leukemia. The CDR3 runs from the conserved cysteine through the conserved F or W. A D gene is named only where the DNA matches it firmly. Not every row has a clone size; where given, it reads once, few, many or a size class.

d_call	clone_size	v_call	j_call	cdr3_aa	cdr3_nt
-	few	TRBV5-1	TRBJ2-2	CASSLRDGGAGELFF	TGCGCCAGCAGCTTGCGGGATGGCGGCGCCGGGGAGCTGTTTTTT
TRBD1	many	TRBV5-1	TRBJ1-2	CASAGGYGYTF	TGCGCCAGCGCAGGGGGCTATGGCTACACCTTC
-	-	TRBV6-6	TRBJ2-5	CVNTYGRETQYF	TGTGTCAACACATATGGGCGAGAGACCCAGTACTTC
-	-	TRBV5-1	TRBJ1-1	CASSWGEGLNTEAFF	TGCGCCAGCAGCTGGGGAGAGGGGCTGAACACTGAAGCTTTCTTT
TRBD1	-	TRBV25-1	TRBJ1-2	CASSEKNSGGGYTF	TGTGCCAGCAGTGAAAAAAATTCAGGGGGTGGCTACACCTTC
-	-	TRBV6-1	TRBJ1-5	CASSEDQPQHF	TGTGCCAGCAGTGAAGATCAGCCCCAGCATTTT
-	few	TRBV5-1	TRBJ1-1	CASSLEGQRLGTEAFF	TGCGCCAGCAGCTTGGAGGGACAACGCCTTGGCACTGAAGCTTTCTTT
-	many	TRBV30	TRBJ1-1	CAWSVLGAGTEAFF	TGTGCCTGGAGTGTACTCGGGGCCGGCACTGAAGCTTTCTTT
TRBD1	-	TRBV5-1	TRBJ2-6	CASSRTGDGGANVLTF	TGCGCCAGCAGCAGGACAGGGGATGGTGGGGCCAACGTCCTGACTTTC
-	few	TRBV5-6	TRBJ2-7	CASSLFARDEQYF	TGTGCCAGCAGCCTCTTCGCTAGGGACGAGCAGTACTTC
TRBD1	few	TRBV28	TRBJ1-2	CASSLLDRGWYGYTF	TGTGCCAGCAGTTTATTGGACAGGGGTTGGTATGGCTACACCTTC
-	-	TRBV15	TRBJ1-4	CATSRNNEKLFF	TGTGCCACCAGCCGGAACAATGAAAAACTGTTTTTT
-	-	TRBV7-2	TRBJ2-1	CASSLSARHEQFF	TGTGCCAGCAGCTTAAGCGCTCGCCATGAGCAGTTCTTC
-	-	TRBV11-2	TRBJ1-1	CASSSRVRWGHTEAFF	TGTGCCAGCAGCTCCAGGGTTCGGTGGGGTCACACTGAAGCTTTCTTT
-	-	TRBV15	TRBJ2-7	CATSRGTSRFSYEQYF	TGTGCCACCAGCAGAGGAACTAGCCGTTTTTCCTACGAGCAGTACTTC
-	-	TRBV15	TRBJ2-3	CATSTSSADTQYF	TGTGCCACCAGCACTAGCAGCGCGGATACGCAGTATTTT
TRBD2	-	TRBV6-4	TRBJ2-3	CASSPRLAGVDTQYF	TGTGCCAGCAGCCCTCGACTAGCGGGTGTAGATACGCAGTATTTT
-	-	TRBV6-4	TRBJ2-1	CASSIAAVDSYNEQFF	TGTGCCAGCAGTATCGCAGCGGTTGACTCCTACAATGAGCAGTTCTTC
TRBD2	-	TRBV11-2	TRBJ2-1	CASSYLAGVYNEQFF	TGTGCCAGCAGCTATCTAGCGGGAGTCTACAATGAGCAGTTCTTC
TRBD1	-	TRBV14	TRBJ1-1	CASSQVWTGGTEAFF	TGTGCCAGCAGCCAAGTGTGGACAGGGGGCACTGAAGCTTTCTTT
-	-	TRBV7-6	TRBJ2-7	CASSLAGVGPSEQYF	TGTGCCAGCAGCTTGGCCGGAGTTGGTCCCTCCGAGCAGTACTTC
-	-	TRBV5-1	TRBJ2-1	CASSLFSEYNEQFF	TGCGCCAGCAGCTTGTTTTCAGAATACAATGAGCAGTTCTTC
TRBD1	-	TRBV5-1	TRBJ2-5	CASSLIPAGTGFKETQYF	TGCGCCAGCAGCTTGATCCCGGCCGGGACAGGGTTTAAAGAGACCCAGTACTTC
-	-	TRBV5-4	TRBJ2-2	CASSSGGPRTGELFF	TGTGCCAGCAGCTCGGGGGGCCCGAGGACCGGGGAGCTGTTTTTT
-	-	TRBV5-4	TRBJ1-1	CASSSGPVMQAFF	TGTGCCAGCAGCTCAGGACCCGTGATGCAGGCTTTCTTT
-	few	TRBV30	TRBJ1-1	CAEQGDTEAFF	TGTGCGGAACAGGGTGACACTGAAGCTTTCTTT
-	-	TRBV2	TRBJ2-3	CASSDWADSTDTQYF	TGTGCCAGCAGTGACTGGGCGGACAGCACAGATACGCAGTATTTT
-	-	TRBV30	TRBJ1-5	CAWRSQGSNQPQHF	TGTGCCTGGAGAAGCCAGGGGAGCAATCAGCCCCAGCATTTT
-	few	TRBV6-5	TRBJ2-4	CASSYREKNIQYF	TGTGCCAGCAGTTATCGGGAGAAAAACATTCAGTACTTC
-	many	TRBV19	TRBJ1-3	CASSTGGNTIYF	TGTGCCAGTAGTACCGGAGGAAACACCATATATTTT
-	-	TRBV28	TRBJ1-2	CASSAGTFNYGYTF	TGTGCCAGCAGTGCCGGAACCTTTAACTATGGCTACACCTTC
TRBD1	-	TRBV29-1	TRBJ1-1	CSVEAVRDRFYNTEAFF	TGCAGCGTTGAAGCCGTCCGGGACAGGTTCTATAACACTGAAGCTTTCTTT
TRBD1	-	TRBV7-8	TRBJ1-2	CASSLTGQGRGYTF	TGTGCCAGCAGCCTGACGGGACAGGGAAGGGGCTACACCTTC
-	many	TRBV5-1	TRBJ2-3	CASSSFRRSTDTQYF	TGCGCCAGCAGCTCTTTTAGGAGAAGCACAGATACGCAGTATTTT
TRBD1	-	TRBV6-1	TRBJ2-2	CASSEGRGSVLDTGELFF	TGTGCCAGCAGTGAAGGCAGGGGGAGCGTTTTGGACACCGGGGAGCTGTTTTTT
-	few	TRBV29-1	TRBJ2-5	CSVLRSQETQYF	TGCAGCGTCCTAAGGTCCCAAGAGACCCAGTACTTC
-	-	TRBV5-1	TRBJ1-2	CASSLWENYGYTF	TGCGCCAGCAGCCTGTGGGAAAACTATGGCTACACCTTC
TRBD1	once	TRBV5-1	TRBJ1-5	CASSTEPGGNQPQHF	TGCGCCAGCAGCACGGAGCCAGGGGGAAATCAGCCCCAGCATTTT
-	-	TRBV6-5	TRBJ1-2	CASRALTHGYTF	TGTGCTAGCCGGGCCCTAACCCATGGCTACACCTTC
-	many	TRBV19	TRBJ1-5	CASSIRASMEQPQHF	TGTGCCAGTAGTATACGGGCAAGCATGGAACAGCCCCAGCATTTT
-	-	TRBV5-6	TRBJ2-3	CASSSIRLATDTQYF	TGTGCCAGCAGCAGTATTCGGTTAGCCACAGATACGCAGTATTTT
-	-	TRBV7-9	TRBJ1-2	CASNTGLENYGYTF	TGTGCCAGCAACACAGGGTTGGAGAACTATGGCTACACCTTC
-	few	TRBV7-9	TRBJ2-3	CASSLGVNTLSTDTQYF	TGTGCCAGCAGCTTAGGGGTAAATACATTGTCGACAGATACGCAGTATTTT
-	many	TRBV28	TRBJ2-7	CASSSDYEQYF	TGTGCCAGCAGTTCCGACTACGAGCAGTACTTC
TRBD1	few	TRBV18	TRBJ1-2	CASSPISPGQGLFFGYTF	TGTGCCAGCTCACCTATCAGTCCGGGACAGGGTTTATTTTTTGGCTACACCTTC
TRBD1	-	TRBV4-1	TRBJ2-3	CASSQDPGQGTDTQYF	TGCGCCAGCAGCCAAGATCCGGGACAGGGGACAGATACGCAGTATTTT
-	many	TRBV5-1	TRBJ1-2	CASSLGGTYGYTF	TGCGCCAGCAGCTTGGGGGGGACCTATGGCTACACCTTC
TRBD1	-	TRBV28	TRBJ2-7	CASRSWRTTGVTRVYEQYF	TGTGCCAGCAGGAGTTGGCGGACAACAGGGGTCACCAGGGTCTACGAGCAGTACTTC
-	few	TRBV14	TRBJ1-2	CASSQDTSVRGYTF	TGTGCCAGCAGCCAAGATACCAGCGTTCGGGGCTACACCTTC
TRBD2	-	TRBV6-5	TRBJ2-7	CASSLGTKTYEQYF	TGTGCCAGCAGCTTAGGGACTAAAACCTACGAGCAGTACTTC